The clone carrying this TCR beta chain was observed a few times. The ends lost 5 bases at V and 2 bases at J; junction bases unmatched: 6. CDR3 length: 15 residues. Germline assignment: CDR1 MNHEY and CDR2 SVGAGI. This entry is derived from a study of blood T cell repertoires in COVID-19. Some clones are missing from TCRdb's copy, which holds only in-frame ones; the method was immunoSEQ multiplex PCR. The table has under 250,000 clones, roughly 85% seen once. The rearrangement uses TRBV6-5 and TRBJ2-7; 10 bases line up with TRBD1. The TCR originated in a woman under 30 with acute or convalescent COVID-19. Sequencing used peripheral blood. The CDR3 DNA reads TGTGCCAGCAGTACGCGGGACAGGGGCCCCTACGAGCAGTACTTC. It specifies CASSTRDRGPYEQYF.